The text below deals with one TCR beta chain. This sample was included in a study of cytotoxic CD8 clonotypes in ibrutinib-treated CLL. Libraries were prepared by immunoSEQ multiplex PCR; TCRdb keeps only in-frame clonotypes and omits some of them. The table lists about 92,000 clones, more than 70% of them singletons, with about 22% in the top ten. The germline CDR1 and CDR2 sequences are SGHDT and YYEEEE. The CDR3 is 15 amino acids. The ends were cut back, 0 bases at V and 6 bases at J, with 13 bases in the middle. This specimen was PBMCs, taken after 24 months of ibrutinib treatment. The V call is TRBV5-6, the J call TRBJ1-5; unclear D gene. This receptor was identified in a human donor with chronic lymphocytic leukemia. DNA of the CDR3: TGTGCCAGCAGCTTGGGGCAGTGGGGAAGTCAGCCCCAGCATTTT. It specifies CASSLGQWGSQPQHF.